This TCR delta chain came from a study of Vδ1+ human thymocytes. The ends lost 2 bases at V and 0 bases at J; junction bases unmatched: 28. CDR1 TSWWSYY and CDR2 QGS come from the germline V gene. This CDR3 has 24 residues. As regards this clone: Its antigen remains unidentified.

Extracted RNA was reverse transcribed into cDNA. Pooled V-gene forward primers with one constant-region reverse primer generated the CDR3 amplicons by multiplex PCR. TCRdb reanalyzed the multiplex PCR reads using CATT. The table shows around 76,000 delta-chain clones, with approximately 37% occurring only once. Regarding the study as a whole: Thymic TRG and TRD repertoires appeared highly polyclonal, with Gaussian CDR3 length distributions.

The chain uses TRDV1 and TRDJ1, with 9 positions matching TRDD3. Sequences were obtained from Vdelta1+ gamma-delta thymocytes from the thymus. Sample subset: FACS-sorted CD3+ TCRalphabeta- TCRVdelta1+ TCRVdelta2- thymocytes. This clonotype originated in a boy under two years old who had congenital heart surgery. The CDR3 DNA reads as TGTGCTCTTGGGGAAACTATGGGTACGCCCAAGGGACGGGGGATACTTCTGTACACCGATAAACTCATCTTT. This sequence encodes CALGETMGTPKGRGILLYTDKLIF.